The 13 T cell receptor beta chains given below trace back to one sample, sequenced in a study of blood T cell repertoires in COVID-19. Some clones are missing from TCRdb's copy, which holds only in-frame ones; the method was immunoSEQ multiplex PCR. The repertoire includes about 400,000 clones, roughly 87% of them detected once, and around 2% sits in the top ten. The sequenced sample consisted of PBMCs or T cells enriched from blood (not recorded which). These receptors were collected from a woman in her 40s with acute COVID-19.

This clone was picked up a small number of times. The chain has TRBV12-3 or TRBV12-4 and TRBJ2-1; TRBD2 might be the D (6 bases). The CDR3 loop spans 13 amino acids. V shed 6 bases and J shed 1 base, with 7 bases lying between them. CDR3 DNA: TGTGCCAGCAGCGGGACTTCCTACAATGAGCAGTTCTTC. As protein: CASSGTSYNEQFF.

The gene calls are TRBV5-1 and TRBJ2-7, with D possibly TRBD2 on 5 matching bases. V lost 4 bases, J lost 7 bases, and 24 bases lay in between. This CDR3 has 16 residues. CDR1 SGHRS and CDR2 YFSETQ come from the germline V gene. The CDR3 here is CASSVNRDGTSGEQYF. Written as DNA, the CDR3 is TGCGCCAGCAGCGTTAACCGGGATGGTACTTCGGGGGAGCAGTACTTC.

V is TRBV5-6 and J is TRBJ1-1; the D is unclear. The V gene lost 2 bases and the J gene lost 1 base, with 6 bases spanning the gap. The CDR3 totals 13 residues. Germline-derived CDR1 and CDR2 are SGHDT and YYEEEE. The CDR3 nucleotides are TGTGCCAGCAGCTTAGTCAGGAACACTGAAGCTTTCTTT. This sequence encodes CASSLVRNTEAFF.

The chain couples TRBV2 to TRBJ2-2; D possibly corresponds to TRBD2 (5 bases). The CDR3 contains 17 residues. The ends were cut back, 4 bases at V and 7 bases at J, with 22 bases in the middle. Germline-derived CDR1 and CDR2 are SNHLY and FYNNEI. The CDR3 here is CASSVGQGYGVDGELFF. CDR3 nucleotide sequence: TGTGCCAGCAGTGTCGGCCAAGGGTACGGGGTCGACGGGGAGCTGTTTTTT.

This clone was seen a few times. The rearrangement joins TRBV29-1 to TRBJ1-2, with 7 bases identical to TRBD1. Germline loops: CDR1 SQVTM, CDR2 ANQGSEA. Germline trimming cut 2 bases from V and 8 bases from J; bases unmatched to any gene: 8. CDR3 size: 13 residues. Here the CDR3 reads CSVETTGTPGYTF. In DNA, the CDR3 is TGCAGCGTTGAAACGACAGGGACCCCCGGCTACACCTTC.

V gene TRBV5-1 combines with J gene TRBJ2-7; a possible D gene is TRBD1 (5 bases). Germline values: CDR1 SGHRS, CDR2 YFSETQ. CDR3 size: 14 residues. Deletions cut 0 bases from V and 4 bases from J, with 11 bases between. CDR3: CASSLGPREYEQYF. In nucleotides, the CDR3 is TGCGCCAGCAGCTTGGGACCCAGGGAATACGAGCAGTACTTC.

The V gene is TRBV30, the J gene TRBJ2-7; 7 bases map to TRBD1. V was clipped by 6 bases and J by 0 bases; unmatched bases: 5. The CDR3 is made up of 13 amino acids. Germline CDR1 and CDR2: GTSNPN and SVGIG (reference sequence). The CDR3 bases are TGTGCCTGCCGGACAGGCTACTCCTACGAGCAGTACTTC. This sequence encodes CACRTGYSYEQYF.

The chain links TRBV3-1 (or the pseudogene TRBV3-2) to TRBJ2-7; 8 bases are shared with TRBD1. The CDR3 contains 16 residues. Germline V gene sequence: CDR1 LGHDT, CDR2 YNNKEL (reference sequence). V shed 5 bases and J 3 bases; nucleotides not matched to a gene: 12. CDR3 sequence: CASSRGTGEGIYEQYF. The DNA for the CDR3 is TGTGCCAGCAGCAGGGGGACAGGTGAAGGAATCTACGAGCAGTACTTC.

This chain connects TRBV5-4 to TRBJ1-5; D is undetermined. CDR1 and CDR2 from the germline V gene are SGHNT and YYREEE (reference sequence). Between the trimmed V and J ends, which lost 1 base and 2 bases, there was a span of 10 bases. The CDR3 is made up of 15 amino acids. This CDR3 reads CASSLWEMRNQPQHF. The DNA of the CDR3 is TGTGCCAGCAGCTTGTGGGAGATGCGCAATCAGCCCCAGCATTTT.

The V and J genes are TRBV7-2 and TRBJ2-7; D is possibly TRBD2 (5 bases). The CDR3 spans 15 residues. Trimming removed 0 bases from V and 2 bases from J, with 11 bases in between. Germline V gene lookup returns CDR1 SGHTA and CDR2 FQGNSA. The CDR3 DNA sequence: TGTGCCAGCAGCTTAGCTGGTGTCGGGACCTACGAGCAGTACTTC. This sequence encodes CASSLAGVGTYEQYF.

This chain links TRBV21-1 with TRBJ1-5. TRBV21-1 counts as a pseudogene. This CDR3 has 17 residues. CDR3 in amino acids: CASKQSYGGRAGQPQHF. In DNA, the CDR3 is TGTGCCAGCAAGCAAAGTTACGGGGGTAGAGCTGGTCAGCCCCAGCATTTT.

This clone was detected only a few times. The chain carries TRBV15 and TRBJ1-3, with D uncertain. V was shortened by 3 bases and J by 3 bases, with 3 bases between the two germline ends. Germline V gene lookup returns CDR1 LNHNV and CDR2 YYDKDF (reference sequence). This CDR3 contains 12 residues. CDR3 loop: CATSSSGNTIYF. The CDR3 DNA is TGTGCCACCAGCAGCAGTGGAAACACCATATATTTT.

Sample share makes this clone medium-sized. The V and J genes are TRBV4-2 and TRBJ2-3; 12 positions match TRBD2. Per germline, CDR1 LGHNA and CDR2 YNFKEQ. The V gene end was trimmed by 0 bases and the J gene end by 4 bases; junction bases not matched to a gene: 2. This CDR3 is built from 16 residues. The CDR3 nucleotides are TGTGCCAGCAGCCAAGATCTAGCGGGGGGGCCAGATACGCAGTATTTT. The encoded protein is CASSQDLAGGPDTQYF.